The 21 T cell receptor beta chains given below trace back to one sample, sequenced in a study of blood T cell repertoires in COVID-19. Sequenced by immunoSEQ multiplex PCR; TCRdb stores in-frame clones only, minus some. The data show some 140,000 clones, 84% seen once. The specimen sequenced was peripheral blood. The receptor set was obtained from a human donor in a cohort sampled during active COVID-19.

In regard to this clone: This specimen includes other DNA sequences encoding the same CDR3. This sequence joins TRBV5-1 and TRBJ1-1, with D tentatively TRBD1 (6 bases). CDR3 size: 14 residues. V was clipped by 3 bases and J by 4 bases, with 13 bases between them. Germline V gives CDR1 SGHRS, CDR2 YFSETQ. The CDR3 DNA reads TGCGCCAGCAGCTCAACAGGGTTGGGCACTGAAGCTTTCTTT. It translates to CASSSTGLGTEAFF.

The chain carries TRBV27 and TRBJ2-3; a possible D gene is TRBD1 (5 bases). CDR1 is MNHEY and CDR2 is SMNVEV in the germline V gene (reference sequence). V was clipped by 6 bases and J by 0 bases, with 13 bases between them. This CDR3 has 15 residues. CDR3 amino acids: CASSRQQTSTDTQYF. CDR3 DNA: TGTGCCAGCAGCCGACAGCAGACTAGCACAGATACGCAGTATTTT.

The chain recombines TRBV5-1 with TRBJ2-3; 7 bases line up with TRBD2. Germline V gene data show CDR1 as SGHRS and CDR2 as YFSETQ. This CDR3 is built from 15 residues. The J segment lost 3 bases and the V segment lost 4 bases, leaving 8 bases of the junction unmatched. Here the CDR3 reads CASSDGRAGTDTQYF. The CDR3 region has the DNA TGCGCCAGCAGCGATGGGCGAGCGGGAACAGATACGCAGTATTTT.

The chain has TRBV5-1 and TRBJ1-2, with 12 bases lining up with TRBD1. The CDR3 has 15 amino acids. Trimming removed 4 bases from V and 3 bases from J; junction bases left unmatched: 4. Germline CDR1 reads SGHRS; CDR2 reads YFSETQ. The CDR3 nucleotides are TGCGCCAGCAGCGGCGGGACAGGGGGCGACTATGGCTACACCTTC. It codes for CASSGGTGGDYGYTF.

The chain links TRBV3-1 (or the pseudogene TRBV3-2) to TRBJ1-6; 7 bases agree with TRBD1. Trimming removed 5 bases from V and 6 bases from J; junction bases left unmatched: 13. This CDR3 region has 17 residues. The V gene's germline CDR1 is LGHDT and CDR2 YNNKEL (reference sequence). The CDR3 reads CASSWARGAGANSPLHF. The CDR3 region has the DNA TGTGCCAGCAGCTGGGCCAGGGGGGCAGGGGCTAATTCACCCCTCCACTTT.

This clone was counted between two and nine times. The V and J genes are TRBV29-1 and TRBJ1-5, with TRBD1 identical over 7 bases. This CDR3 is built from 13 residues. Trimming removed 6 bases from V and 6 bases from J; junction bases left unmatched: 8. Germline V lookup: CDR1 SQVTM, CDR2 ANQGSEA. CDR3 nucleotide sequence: TGCAGCGTACTCACAGGGGTGGGTCAGCCCCAGCATTTT. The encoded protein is CSVLTGVGQPQHF.

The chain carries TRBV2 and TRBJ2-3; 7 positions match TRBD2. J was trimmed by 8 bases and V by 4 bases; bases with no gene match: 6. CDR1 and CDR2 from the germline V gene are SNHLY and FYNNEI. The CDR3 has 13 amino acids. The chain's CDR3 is CASSVSGGGTQYF. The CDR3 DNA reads TGTGCCAGCAGTGTATCGGGGGGTGGTACGCAGTATTTT.

The CDR3 protein is CASSTQEGGVSNQPQHF. DNA of the CDR3: TGTGCCAGCAGTACCCAAGAGGGGGGGGTGAGCAATCAGCCCCAGCATTTT. The chain couples TRBV2 to TRBJ1-5; tentatively, D is TRBD1 (6 bases). Trimming removed 5 bases from V and 1 base from J, with 18 bases in between. The CDR3 sequence is 17 residues long. Germline V gene sequence: CDR1 SNHLY, CDR2 FYNNEI.

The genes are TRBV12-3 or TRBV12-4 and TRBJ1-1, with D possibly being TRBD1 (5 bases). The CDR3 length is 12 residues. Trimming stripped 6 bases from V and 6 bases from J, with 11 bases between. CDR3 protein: CASSLVGPEAFF. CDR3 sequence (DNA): TGTGCCAGCAGCTTGGTGGGGCCTGAAGCTTTCTTT.

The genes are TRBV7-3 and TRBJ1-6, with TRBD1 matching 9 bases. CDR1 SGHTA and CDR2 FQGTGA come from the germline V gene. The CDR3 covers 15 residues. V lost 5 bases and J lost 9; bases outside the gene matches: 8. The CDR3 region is CASSLQGQGVSPLHF. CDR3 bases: TGTGCCAGCAGCCTCCAGGGACAGGGAGTTTCACCCCTCCACTTT.

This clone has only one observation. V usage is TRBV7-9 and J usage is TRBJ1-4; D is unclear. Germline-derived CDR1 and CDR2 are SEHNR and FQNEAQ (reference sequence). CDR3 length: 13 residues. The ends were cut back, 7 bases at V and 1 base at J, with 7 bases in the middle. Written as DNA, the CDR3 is TGTGCCAGCACCCCGGTAACTAATGAAAAACTGTTTTTT. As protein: CASTPVTNEKLFF.

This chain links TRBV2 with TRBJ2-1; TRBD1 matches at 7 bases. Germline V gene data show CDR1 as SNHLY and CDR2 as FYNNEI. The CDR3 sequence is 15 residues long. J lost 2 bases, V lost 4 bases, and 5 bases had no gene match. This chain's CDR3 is CASSGEQGPYNEQFF. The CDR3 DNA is TGTGCCAGCAGTGGGGAACAGGGGCCCTACAATGAGCAGTTCTTC.

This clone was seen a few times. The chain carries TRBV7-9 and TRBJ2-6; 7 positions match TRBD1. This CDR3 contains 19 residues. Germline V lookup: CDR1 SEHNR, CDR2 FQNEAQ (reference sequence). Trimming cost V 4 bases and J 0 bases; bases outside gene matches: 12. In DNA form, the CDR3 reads TGTGCCAGCAGCTCAACTCGACAGGGTACGAACTCTGGGGCCAACGTCCTGACTTTC. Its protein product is CASSSTRQGTNSGANVLTF.

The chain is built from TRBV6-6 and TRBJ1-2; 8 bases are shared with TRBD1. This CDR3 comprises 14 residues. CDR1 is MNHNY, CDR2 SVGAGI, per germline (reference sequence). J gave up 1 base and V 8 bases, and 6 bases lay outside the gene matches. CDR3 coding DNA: TGTGCCAGCGCCGGACAGGGAGATAACTATGGCTACACCTTC. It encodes CASAGQGDNYGYTF.

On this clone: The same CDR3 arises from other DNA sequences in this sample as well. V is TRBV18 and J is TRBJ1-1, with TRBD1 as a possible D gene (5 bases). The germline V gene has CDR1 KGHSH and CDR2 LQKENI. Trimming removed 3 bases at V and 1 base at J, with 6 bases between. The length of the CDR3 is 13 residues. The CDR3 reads CASSPQGNTEAFF. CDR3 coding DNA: TGTGCCAGCTCACCTCAGGGGAACACTGAAGCTTTCTTT. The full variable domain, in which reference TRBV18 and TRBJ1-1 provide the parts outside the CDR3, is NAGVMQNPRHLVRRRGQEARLRCSPMKGHSHVYWYRQLPEEGLKFMVYLQKENIIDESGMPKERFSAEFPKEGPSILRIQQVVRGDSAAYFCASSPQGNTEAFFGQGTRLTVV.

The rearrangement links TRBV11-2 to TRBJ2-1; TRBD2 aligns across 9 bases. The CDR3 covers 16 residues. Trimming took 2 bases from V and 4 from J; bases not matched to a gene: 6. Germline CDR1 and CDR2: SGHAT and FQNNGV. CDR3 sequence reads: CASSLLSSGGYNEQFF. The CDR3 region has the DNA TGTGCCAGCAGCTTACTGAGTAGCGGGGGTTACAATGAGCAGTTCTTC.

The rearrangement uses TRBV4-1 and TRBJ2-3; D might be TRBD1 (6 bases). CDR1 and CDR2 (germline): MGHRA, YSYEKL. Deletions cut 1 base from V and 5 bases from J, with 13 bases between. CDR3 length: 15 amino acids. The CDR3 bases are TGCGCCAGCAGCCAAGGGACAGCCCGAGAAGATACGCAGTATTTT. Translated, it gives CASSQGTAREDTQYF.

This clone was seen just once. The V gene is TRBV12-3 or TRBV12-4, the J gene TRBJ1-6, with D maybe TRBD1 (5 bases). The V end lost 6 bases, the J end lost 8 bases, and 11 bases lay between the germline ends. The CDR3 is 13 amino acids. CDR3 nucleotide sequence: TGTGCCAGCAGCCCAAGACAGTATTCACCCCTCCACTTT. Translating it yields CASSPRQYSPLHF.

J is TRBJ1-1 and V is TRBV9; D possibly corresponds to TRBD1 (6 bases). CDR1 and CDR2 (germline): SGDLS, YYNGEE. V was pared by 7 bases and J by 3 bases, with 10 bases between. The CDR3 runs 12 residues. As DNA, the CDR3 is TGTGCCAGCGCAAAGGGGGACACTGAAGCTTTCTTT. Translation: CASAKGDTEAFF.

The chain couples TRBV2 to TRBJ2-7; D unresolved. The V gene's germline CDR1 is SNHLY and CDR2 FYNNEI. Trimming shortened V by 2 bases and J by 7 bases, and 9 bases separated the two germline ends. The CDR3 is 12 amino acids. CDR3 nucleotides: TGTGCCAGCAGTGAACAGGCATGGGAGCAGTACTTC. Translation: CASSEQAWEQYF. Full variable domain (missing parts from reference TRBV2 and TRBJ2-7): EPEVTQTPSHQVTQMGQEVILRCVPISNHLYFYWYRQILGQKVEFLVSFYNNEISEKSEIFDDQFSVERPDGSNFTLKIRSTKLEDSAMYFCASSEQAWEQYFGPGTRLTVT.

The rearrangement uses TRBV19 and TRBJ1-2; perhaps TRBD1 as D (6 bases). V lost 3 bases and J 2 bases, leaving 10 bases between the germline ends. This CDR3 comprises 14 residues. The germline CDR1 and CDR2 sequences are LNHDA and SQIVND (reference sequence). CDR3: CASSIERGNYGYTF. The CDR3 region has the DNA TGTGCCAGTAGTATCGAGAGGGGGAACTATGGCTACACCTTC. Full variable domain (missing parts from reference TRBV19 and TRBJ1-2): DGGITQSPKYLFRKEGQNVTLSCEQNLNHDAMYWYRQDPGQGLRLIYYSQIVNDFQKGDIAEGYSVSREKKESFPLTVTSAQKNPTAFYLCASSIERGNYGYTFGSGTRLTVV.